Below, one T cell receptor (beta chain) is given with its context. The antigen remains unidentified. The data derive from a study of TIL therapy for anti-PD-1-resistant metastatic lung cancer. Overall study context: Patients had a median age of around 56 years (range about 35-75). Tumors carried a median roughly 1.5 non-synonymous mutations per megabase.

The libraries were made with immunoSEQ v3. Here immunoSEQ multiplex PCR was the method, and the copy in TCRdb shows in-frame clones only, minus some. The data contain about 50,000 clones, approximately 79% of them seen just once; the ten biggest clones take up about 5%. Study results and limitations: Patients were highly selected, enriched for treatment-naive, never-smoker and oncogene-addicted cases.

This sample's time point: pre-treatment sample, taken before nivolumab and TIL therapy. Patients were adults with stage 4 NSCLC. With 7 bases removed from V and 2 bases from J, the gap between germline ends came to 14 bases. This CDR3 comprises 14 residues. Sequencing used blood, obtained at baseline. V and J are TRBV6-7 and TRBJ1-2, with no clear D. TRBV6-7 has ORF status, its function being uncertain. This TCR came from a woman aged 25-85 years with non-small cell lung cancer. The CDR3 DNA follows: TGTGCCAGCAAACCTCGGGGATTAAACTATGGCTACACCTTC. Amino acid sequence: CASKPRGLNYGYTF.